This TCR beta chain was sequenced in a study of shared clonotypes between healthy human individuals (TCRdb year 2020). Turning to the overall study: The cohort included a few men and two women between 18 and 49 years of age. For each donor, CD4 naive and CD4 memory were each run on three plates, CD8 naive on two plates, and CD8 memory on one plate. To estimate repertoire size and how much clonotype sharing occurs between individuals, the study deeply sequenced the blood TCR repertoires of about five healthy adults. Libraries were prepared and TCR repertoires were sequenced by different laboratories using diverse techniques, in order to increase sequencing depth and limit assay-specific biases. Each donor's leukapheresis produced roughly between about 0.9 and 9.5 billion PBMCs. The paper as a whole reports these results and caveats: Sampling was restricted to blood, and TCR repertoires in tissue are likely to differ from TCR repertoires in blood. The genetic and exposure-history diversity represented was limited by the small number of donors. Sharing across several donors was observed for approximately 5% of naive CD4, less than 4% of naive CD8, 2% to 2.5% of memory CD4, and about 0.4% of memory CD8 clonotypes. Based on pairwise subsampling, the degree of clonotype sharing among donors was expected to be affected by sequencing depth. Compared with non-shared clonotypes, clonotypes shared by all four sorted-subset donors had higher generation probabilities. Incomplete sequencing was indicated by rarefaction of sorted-subset datasets, despite the large sequencing depth. Naive subsets generally had larger estimated clonotype richness than memory subsets did.

Details on this clone: Its antigen is unknown. No per-base quality is available; no much larger clone lies one base away.

CD8 naive samples were CD45RO-negative cells positively selected for CCR7, giving a CD45RA+CCR7+ population that excluded TemRA cells. Donors were healthy HIV-negative adults with no recently reported acute infections or vaccinations. Only Caucasian adults living in Nashville, Tennessee, USA were represented among the donors. Blood was collected by leukapheresis, and PBMCs were isolated by Ficoll-Histopaque density gradient centrifugation and then cryopreserved in liquid nitrogen vapor phase. Analytical flow cytometry was used to check the purity and quantity of each magnetically sorted T cell population. Each sorted fraction had its genomic DNA isolated and then quantified by UV absorbance on a Nanodrop 2000c. Using the deep immunoSEQ assay, multiplex PCR amplified TCR CDR3 regions from genomic DNA. For each cell subset, the extracted genomic DNA was distributed evenly across all wells of several immunoSEQ 96-well plates, and each plate served as one replicate. For sorted subsets, each replicate PCR was loaded with around 200 ng genomic DNA, equivalent to 25,000 to 35,000 T cell genomes. Purified libraries were quantified with a Qubit 3.0 fluorometer, sized on a Bioanalyzer 2100, and re-quantified with the KAPA Library Quantification kit. Every immunoSEQ 96-well plate was sequenced on a dedicated single-read 150-cycle Illumina NextSeq 550 flow cell. From the authors' description of their analysis: The immunoSEQ output contained only junctional sequences without quality scores, so filtering could not match that applied to full-length reads. Sequences were annotated with PyIR, a Python wrapper for IgBLAST v1.9, and V/J genes and CDR3 were assigned using IMGT germline references. Reads with weak V/J assignments (E-value above 1e-6), missing CDR3, stop codons, out-of-frame junctions, or ambiguous translated residues were removed. V3J clonotypes were defined by identical inferred V gene, J gene, and CDR3 amino acid sequence. To compute the percentage overlap between repertoires, the number of shared unique clonotypes was divided by the size of the smaller repertoire. Richness of each repertoire was evaluated using RTK rarefaction, the Chao1 estimator, and Recon v2.1 estimates of unobserved clonotypes. OLGA was used to compute generation probabilities for all TCRbeta clonotypes that the gDNA method yielded from a few donors. The table was pulled from immuneACCESS by TCRdb, which kept in-frame rearrangements only. Such tables lose some clones; where checked, under half of the loss comes from unresolved V genes, and the rest has no known cause. That table is the source of V, J and clone size, and D and trimming were worked out from the DNA. Counted in this sample were about 870,000 clones; around 93% of them appeared once. 24% of the sample is in the top ten clones.

The CDR3 starts with the cysteine, ends with the phenylalanine, and has 16 residues. Of all the DNA, just the CDR3 is kept, 48 bases in frame from base 1. Trimming costs V 6 bases and J 2 bases, and their ends lie 17 bases apart. CDR1 and CDR2, looked up from the germline V gene, are MDHEN and SYDVKM. The receptor chain draws on TRBV28 and TRBJ1-5, with TRBD1 as a weak D call on 5 bases. The receptor was isolated from a man aged 30-40 years in good health. The sequenced sample consisted of naive CD8+ T cells sorted from blood. The intended sense of this specimen's cell subset or site label: CD45RA+CCR7+. Here the CDR3 is given as CASRGLAWVGNQPQHF. The DNA reads TGTGCCAGCAGGGGGCTGGCGTGGGTAGGCAATCAGCCCCAGCATTTT.